The 9 T cell receptor beta chains below all came from one sample that was sequenced in a study of technical replicates of blood from a handful of donors. TCRdb's copy holds only in-frame clones and misses some; the assay was immunoSEQ multiplex PCR. The sample consists of tens of thousands of clones, 75% to 95% of them appearing once. Sequencing was carried out using PBMCs. These receptors were obtained from a human donor in good health. Some clones in this sample may be carry-over from other donors' samples.

This chain uses TRBV19 with TRBJ2-7; TRBD2 is a possible D gene (5 bases). CDR1 and CDR2 from the germline V gene are LNHDA and SQIVND (reference sequence). The CDR3 length is 15 residues. The V end lost 6 bases, the J end lost 6 bases, and 21 bases lay between the germline ends. CDR3 residues: CASRPMTNPKGEQYF. DNA for the CDR3: TGTGCCAGTAGACCGATGACTAATCCGAAAGGCGAGCAGTACTTC.

This chain uses TRBV6-4 with TRBJ2-7; weak D call: TRBD2 (5 bases). Germline V gene sequence: CDR1 MRHNA, CDR2 SNTAGT. Trimming removed 11 bases at V and 3 bases at J, with 5 bases between. The CDR3 covers 9 residues. CDR3 coding DNA: TGTGCCGGAGGCTACGAGCAGTACTTC. Amino acid sequence: CAGGYEQYF.

The V call is TRBV4-1, the J call TRBJ1-5; possibly TRBD1 for D (6 bases). Trimming shortened V by 1 base and J by 2 bases, and 15 bases separated the two germline ends. Germline V lookup: CDR1 MGHRA, CDR2 YSYEKL. The CDR3 sequence is 17 residues long. CDR3 coding DNA: TGCGCCAGCAGCCAAGTCGCAGGGGCCCTGGGCAATCAGCCCCAGCATTTT. This gives the protein CASSQVAGALGNQPQHF.

This sequence joins TRBV4-1 and TRBJ2-1, with 8 bases that match TRBD2. This CDR3 region has 16 residues. In germline, CDR1 is MGHRA, CDR2 YSYEKL. With 1 base clipped from V and 8 bases from J, the junction kept 10 bases outside the gene matches. The chain's CDR3 is CASSQVRRGGGDEQFF. CDR3 nucleotide sequence: TGCGCCAGCAGCCAAGTACGTCGGGGGGGCGGCGATGAGCAGTTCTTC.

This chain links TRBV12-5 with TRBJ1-5, with 8 bases fitting TRBD1. The CDR3 consists of 15 residues. V shed 8 bases and J 5 bases; nucleotides not matched to a gene: 11. Germline V gene data show CDR1 as LGHNT and CDR2 as FRNRAP. CDR3 protein: CASSPDRGFYQPQHF. The CDR3 nucleotides read TGTGCTAGTTCCCCCGACAGGGGATTTTATCAGCCCCAGCATTTT.

The chain has TRBV5-4 and TRBJ2-3; D might be TRBD2 (5 bases). In germline, CDR1 is SGHNT, CDR2 YYREEE (reference sequence). Trimming took off 4 bases at V and 5 bases at J, with 14 bases between the two ends. The CDR3 length is 14 residues. The CDR3 DNA sequence: TGTGCCAGCAGCCTACCCAACGAGGGAGATACGCAGTATTTT. Its translation is CASSLPNEGDTQYF. Together with reference TRBV5-4 and TRBJ2-3, the CDR3 gives the full variable domain: ETGVTQSPTHLIKTRGQQVTLRCSSQSGHNTVSWYQQALGQGPQFIFQYYREEENGRGNFPPRFSGLQFPNYSSELNVNALELDDSALYLCASSLPNEGDTQYFGPGTRLTVL.

The rearrangement uses TRBV29-1 and TRBJ2-5; 8 nucleotides match TRBD2. Germline V gives CDR1 SQVTM, CDR2 ANQGSEA. This CDR3 is 14 amino acids long. The CDR3 DNA sequence: TGCAGTGCCGGAAGTAGCGGGATGCAAGAGACCCAGTACTTC. Translating gives CSAGSSGMQETQYF.

The J gene is TRBJ2-3, the V gene TRBV6-5, with TRBD1 matching 10 bases. CDR3 length: 15 amino acids. The trim removed 6 bases at V and 3 bases at J, leaving 6 bases unmatched. The V gene's germline CDR1 is MNHEY and CDR2 SVGAGI. The CDR3 DNA reads as TGTGCCAGCAGGTTGACAGGGGGCCGTACAGATACGCAGTATTTT. It encodes CASRLTGGRTDTQYF.

The sample holds a few counts of this clone. The chain couples TRBV5-1 to TRBJ1-1; a possible D gene is TRBD1 (5 bases). Trimming removed 4 bases at V and 3 bases at J, with 13 bases between. The germline V gene has CDR1 SGHRS and CDR2 YFSETQ. The CDR3 runs to 14 residues. CDR3 coding DNA: TGCGCCAGCAGCCAAGCGGGGGGATACACTGAAGCTTTCTTT. Its protein is CASSQAGGYTEAFF.